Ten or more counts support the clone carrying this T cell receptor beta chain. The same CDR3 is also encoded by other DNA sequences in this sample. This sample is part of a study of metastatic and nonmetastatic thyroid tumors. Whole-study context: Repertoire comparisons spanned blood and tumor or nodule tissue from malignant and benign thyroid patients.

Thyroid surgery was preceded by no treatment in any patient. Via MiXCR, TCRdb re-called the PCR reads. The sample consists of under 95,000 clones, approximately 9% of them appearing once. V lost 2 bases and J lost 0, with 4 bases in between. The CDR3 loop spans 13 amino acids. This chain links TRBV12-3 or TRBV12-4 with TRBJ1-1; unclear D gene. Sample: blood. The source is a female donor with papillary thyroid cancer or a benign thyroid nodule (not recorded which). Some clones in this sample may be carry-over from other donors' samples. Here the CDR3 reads CASSLPMNTEAFF. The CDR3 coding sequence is TGTGCCAGCAGTTTACCGATGAACACTGAAGCTTTCTTT.